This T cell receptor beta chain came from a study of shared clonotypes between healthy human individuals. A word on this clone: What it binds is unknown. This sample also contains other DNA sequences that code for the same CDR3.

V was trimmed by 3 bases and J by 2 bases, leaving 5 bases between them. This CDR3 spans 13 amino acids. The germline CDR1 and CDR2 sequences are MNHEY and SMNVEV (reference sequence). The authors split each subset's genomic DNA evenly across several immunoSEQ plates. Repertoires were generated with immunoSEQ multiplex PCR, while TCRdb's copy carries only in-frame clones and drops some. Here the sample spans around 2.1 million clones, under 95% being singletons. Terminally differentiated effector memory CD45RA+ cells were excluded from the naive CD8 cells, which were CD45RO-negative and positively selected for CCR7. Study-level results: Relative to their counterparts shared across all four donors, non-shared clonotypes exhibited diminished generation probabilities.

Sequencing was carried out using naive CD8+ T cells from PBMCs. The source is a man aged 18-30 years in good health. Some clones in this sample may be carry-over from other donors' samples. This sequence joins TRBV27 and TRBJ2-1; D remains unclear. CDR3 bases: TGTGCCAGCAGTTTGACGCCCTACAATGAGCAGTTCTTC. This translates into CASSLTPYNEQFF.